This T cell receptor beta chain appears in the sequencing data of a study of TIL therapy for anti-PD-1-resistant metastatic lung cancer (dated by TCRdb to 2020 to 2023). Some background on the complete study: Tumors were harvested before any PD-1/PD-L1 blockade; patients then received nivolumab, and those progressing received lymphodepletion, expanded TIL infusion and IL-2. The cohort was composed predominantly of lung adenocarcinoma, with a few EGFR-mutant and two ALK-rearranged tumors included, and half of patients were identified as current or former smokers. Tumor and peripheral blood T cell receptor beta sequencing was used to track clonotypes across tumor, expanded TIL product and serial blood samples. Among the enrolled patients, the median age was about 50 years (range about 35-75), and the median tumor PD-L1 proportion score was around 6%. A median non-synonymous tumor mutation burden of around 1.4 mutations per megabase was determined across the cohort by whole-exome sequencing.

Summary of the overall study and its limitations: The study protocol defined all tumor marker inferences as exploratory. The baseline peripheral repertoire was partially replaced by infused TIL clonotypes, which then decayed over months, and persistence showed no apparent association with response. The cohort was highly selected, with more treatment-naive, never-smoker and oncogene-addicted patients than typical, limiting generalizability.

This sample's time point label indicates: pre-treatment sample, taken before nivolumab and TIL therapy. Between October 2017 and 2020, a dual-center phase I trial enrolled adults who had stage 4 NSCLC. The samples were obtained from a phase I trial that was single-arm and open-label and tested tumor-infiltrating lymphocyte therapy combined with nivolumab in advanced non-small cell lung cancer. Blood mononuclear cells were isolated from EDTA tubes by Ficoll gradient and were snap-frozen as pellets, and DNA was extracted with a Qiagen mini-prep kit. About this clone: Its antigen is currently not known. Per-base qualities were not stored, and no clone one base away is much larger.

The immunoSEQ v3 hsTCRB kit was used to amplify TCR beta CDR3 regions from genomic DNA through bias-controlled multiplex PCR. An Illumina NextSeq 500 was used to sequence the TCR libraries, reaching 1.5 million to 2.5 million read pairs at survey level or about 4.5-6 million at deep level. In the original analysis: V, D and J genes were assigned, non-productive sequences were removed, and clonality was reported by immunoSEQ Analyzer software. Repertoires were compared using productive Simpson clonality and Morisita overlap index of productive TRB rearrangements between infused TIL and blood. The absolute count of a clonotype in blood was estimated by multiplying the lymphocyte count by the CD3+ fraction and by the productive frequency of the clone. What TCRdb holds here is the immuneACCESS table cut down to in-frame rearrangements. Part of the clones is not present; checked against another copy, under half of the missing clones reflect an unresolved V gene, and the others are unexplained. V and J calls and clone size follow that table, whereas D and trimming were derived from the DNA. The sample table lists about 60,000 clones, around 87% of them with a count of one. The ten biggest clones cover 2.6% of the sample.

The source material was blood, sampled at baseline. This sequence originates from a person aged 30 to 80 with non-small cell lung cancer.

CDR3 region: CSVLTGTGARAPDTQYF. In nucleotide form, the sequence is TGCAGCGTGCTAACCGGGACAGGGGCCCGGGCCCCAGATACGCAGTATTTT. The chain is assembled from TRBV29-1 and TRBJ2-3; 10 nucleotides in the junction match TRBD1. The germline V gene supplies CDR1 SQVTM and CDR2 ANQGSEA. The CDR3 numbers 17 residues from cysteine through phenylalanine. The retained sequence is limited to the CDR3, 51 bases, with the frame set at the first base. V and J are trimmed by 6 bases and 4 bases, and the gene matches miss 16 bases of the junction.